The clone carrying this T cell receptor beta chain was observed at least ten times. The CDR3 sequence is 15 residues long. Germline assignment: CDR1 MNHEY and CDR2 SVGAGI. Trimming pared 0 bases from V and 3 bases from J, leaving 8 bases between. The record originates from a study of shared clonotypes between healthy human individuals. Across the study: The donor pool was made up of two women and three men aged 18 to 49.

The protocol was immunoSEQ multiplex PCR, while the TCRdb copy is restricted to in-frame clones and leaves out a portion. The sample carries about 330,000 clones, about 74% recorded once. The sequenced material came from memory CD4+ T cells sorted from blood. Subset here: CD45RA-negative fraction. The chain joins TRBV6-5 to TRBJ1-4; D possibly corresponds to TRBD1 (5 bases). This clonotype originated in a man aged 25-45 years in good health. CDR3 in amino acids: CASSYSGTSNEKLFF. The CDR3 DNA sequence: TGTGCCAGCAGTTACTCAGGGACCTCTAATGAAAAACTGTTTTTT.